The 26 T cell receptor beta chains below all came from one sample that was sequenced in a study of CD8 T cells in Susac syndrome. Random hexamers primed reverse transcription of about 0.45 to 1 ug RNA. TCRdb fed the immunoSEQ multiplex PCR reads into MiXCR, producing one record per CDR3 protein. The table shows over 80,000 distinct CDR3 sequences, with around 94% occurring only once. Material for sequencing was CD8+ T cells from PBMCs. Receptor source: a human donor with Susac syndrome.

This clonotype showed up just once. This chain joins TRBV27 and TRBJ2-3; 12 nucleotides line up with TRBD2. V lost 5 bases to trimming and J lost 5 bases; unmatched junction nucleotides: 8. Germline V CDR1 and CDR2: MNHEY, SMNVEV (reference sequence). CDR3 length equals 16 residues. In nucleotides, the CDR3 is TGTGCCAGCAGTCTAGCGGGAGGGCTCCCATTAGATACGCAGTATTTT. Protein: CASSLAGGLPLDTQYF.

V usage is TRBV6-5 and J usage is TRBJ1-5; no clear D gene. The CDR3 extends over 12 amino acids. V lost 10 bases and J lost 4, with 11 bases in between. Germline lookup yields CDR1 MNHEY and CDR2 SVGAGI. The CDR3 protein is CATKHGNQPQHF. The CDR3, as DNA: TGTGCCACCAAACACGGAAATCAGCCCCAGCATTTT.

J is TRBJ1-2 and V is TRBV7-9, with D maybe TRBD1 (6 bases). Germline lookup yields CDR1 SEHNR and CDR2 FQNEAQ (reference sequence). This CDR3 contains 14 residues. Trimming took 5 bases from V and 6 from J, leaving 16 bases between them. CDR3 coding DNA: TGTGCCAGCAGCCTGGGGCAGGGGAGCGATGGCTACACCTTC. Its translation: CASSLGQGSDGYTF.

The chain employs TRBV3-1 and TRBJ2-3; no clear D. V was pared by 2 bases and J by 0 bases, with 24 bases between. The CDR3 totals 20 residues. Looked up from germline, CDR1 is LGHDT and CDR2 is YNNKEL (reference sequence). CDR3 coding DNA: TGTGCCAGCAGCCAACTCCTCCCGAGTGAGCTGGCGGAAAGCACAGATACGCAGTATTTT. Translating gives CASSQLLPSELAESTDTQYF.

The rearrangement uses TRBV20-1 and TRBJ2-1; 8 bases match TRBD2. V trimming: 0 bases; J trimming: 2 bases; junction bases outside the gene matches: 3. CDR1 is DFQATT, CDR2 SNEGSKA, per germline (reference sequence). The CDR3 is 15 amino acids. Here the CDR3 reads CSARDLAGPYNEQFF. Written as DNA, the CDR3 is TGCAGTGCTAGAGATCTAGCGGGCCCCTACAATGAGCAGTTCTTC.

V gene TRBV14 combines with J gene TRBJ1-4; TRBD1 might be the D (6 bases). The ends were cut back, 0 bases at V and 4 bases at J, with 12 bases in the middle. This CDR3 spans 16 amino acids. CDR1 and CDR2 (germline): SGHDN, FVKESK. The CDR3 is CASSQEMTGLNEKLFF. CDR3 in DNA: TGTGCCAGCAGCCAAGAAATGACAGGACTTAATGAAAAACTGTTTTTT.

The chain combines TRBV7-9 with TRBJ2-7; D may match TRBD1 or TRBD2 (5 bases each). Germline assignment: CDR1 SEHNR and CDR2 FQNEAQ (reference sequence). Trimming pared 3 bases from V and 2 bases from J, leaving 14 bases between. The CDR3 is 15 amino acids. The CDR3 region is CASSFPGPSTYEQYF. CDR3 bases: TGTGCCAGCAGCTTCCCGGGACCCTCAACCTACGAGCAGTACTTC.

The chain combines TRBV7-8 with TRBJ2-1, with 12 bases fitting TRBD1. After removal of 4 bases from V and 2 bases from J, the junction contained 12 bases not matched to a gene. Looked up from germline, CDR1 is SGHVS and CDR2 is FQNEAQ. The CDR3 is 19 residues long. As DNA, the CDR3 is TGTGCCAGCAGCTATCCGGGACAGGGGGCGGCTACCCCCTACAATGAGCAGTTCTTC. Its protein product is CASSYPGQGAATPYNEQFF.

The CDR3: CASSFLMDTEAFF. The CDR3 region has the DNA TGTGCCAGCAGCTTCTTGATGGACACTGAAGCTTTCTTT. The V gene is TRBV11-3, the J gene TRBJ1-1, with no clear D. CDR1 and CDR2 from the germline V gene are SGHNT and YENEEA. The CDR3 has 13 amino acids. The germline V and J ends were trimmed by 3 bases and 3 bases, with 8 bases remaining between them. The variable domain in full, completed from reference TRBV11-3 and TRBJ1-1, reads EAGVVQSPRYKIIEKKQPVAFWCNPISGHNTLYWYLQNLGQGPELLIRYENEEAVDDSQLPKDRFSAERLKGVDSTLKIQPAELGDSAVYLCASSFLMDTEAFFGQGTRLTVV.

The V gene is TRBV7-9, the J gene TRBJ2-6; D unresolved. Trimming removed 11 bases at V and 4 bases at J, with 18 bases between. Germline values: CDR1 SEHNR, CDR2 FQNEAQ (reference sequence). The length of the CDR3 is 15 residues. CDR3 in DNA: TGTGCCGGTAGACTGGGTCCTAGAGGGGCCAACGTCCTGACTTTC. Protein: CAGRLGPRGANVLTF.

The rearrangement links TRBV11-2 to TRBJ2-7; the D is unclear. Trimming removed 2 bases from V and 3 bases from J, with 11 bases in between. The CDR3 is 14 amino acids. Germline loops: CDR1 SGHAT, CDR2 FQNNGV. The CDR3: CASSLFGDNYEQYF. The CDR3 nucleotides read TGTGCCAGCAGCTTATTCGGTGATAACTACGAGCAGTACTTC.

The V call is TRBV5-4, the J call TRBJ2-3, with D perhaps given as TRBD1 or TRBD2 (5 bases each). Germline V gene data show CDR1 as SGHNT and CDR2 as YYREEE (reference sequence). CDR3 length: 17 residues. Trimming took off 0 bases at V and 3 bases at J, with 17 bases between the two ends. The CDR3 DNA reads TGTGCCAGCAGCTTGGCCTATGGACAAACGGGAACAGATACGCAGTATTTT. Residues: CASSLAYGQTGTDTQYF.

V gene TRBV7-2 combines with J gene TRBJ2-3, with D possibly TRBD1 on 7 matching bases. The CDR3 runs 13 residues. Germline V CDR1 and CDR2: SGHTA, FQGNSA. V was pared by 11 bases and J by 2 bases, with 14 bases between. The CDR3 sequence: CAGRTGPTDTQYF. The CDR3 region has the DNA TGTGCCGGGAGGACAGGACCCACAGATACGCAGTATTTT.

This clonotype was counted once. The genes are TRBV19 and TRBJ1-2, with D maybe TRBD1 (6 bases). Germline V lookup: CDR1 LNHDA, CDR2 SQIVND (reference sequence). Trimming cost V 11 bases and J 4 bases, with 14 bases left between them. CDR3 size: 12 residues. DNA for the CDR3: TGTGCCGCTGGGGGGCCTCCCTATGGCTACACCTTC. Amino acid sequence: CAAGGPPYGYTF.

A single count supports this clonotype. This chain connects TRBV7-9 to TRBJ2-1; 8 bases are shared with TRBD2. The germline CDR1 and CDR2 sequences are SEHNR and FQNEAQ (reference sequence). The V segment lost 5 bases and the J segment 9 bases; nucleotides outside the gene matches: 12. There are 15 residues in the CDR3. The CDR3: CASSSGTSSSREQFF. CDR3 sequence (DNA): TGTGCCAGCAGCAGCGGGACTAGTTCGTCACGTGAGCAGTTCTTC. Combining the CDR3 with reference TRBV7-9 and TRBJ2-1 gives the whole variable domain DTGVSQNPRHKITKRGQNVTFRCDPISEHNRLYWYRQTLGQGPEFLTYFQNEAQLEKSRLLSDRFSAERPKGSFSTLEIQRTEQGDSAMYLCASSSGTSSSREQFFGPGTRLTVL.

The gene calls are TRBV24-1 and TRBJ2-1; D is unresolved. The germline CDR1 and CDR2 sequences are KGHDR and SFDVKD. Trimming left V 5 bases short and J 3 bases short, with 13 bases between. There are 15 residues in the CDR3. In DNA, the CDR3 is TGTGCCACCAGTGTGGGTAACACCAACTACAATGAGCAGTTCTTC. The encoded protein is CATSVGNTNYNEQFF.

The chain joins TRBV28 to TRBJ2-7; 8 bases are a match to TRBD1. The CDR3 runs to 15 residues. V lost 3 bases to trimming and J lost 3 bases; unmatched junction nucleotides: 7. Germline V gene lookup returns CDR1 MDHEN and CDR2 SYDVKM. The CDR3 here is CASSLGQVLHYEQYF. In nucleotides, the CDR3 is TGTGCCAGCAGTTTGGGACAGGTCCTGCACTACGAGCAGTACTTC.

The chain joins TRBV18 to TRBJ2-7, with D possibly TRBD2 on 6 matching bases. V lost 6 bases and J lost 3, with 12 bases in between. The CDR3 is made up of 13 amino acids. Germline V gene data show CDR1 as KGHSH and CDR2 as LQKENI. The CDR3 here is CASSSGGIYEQYF. In nucleotides, the CDR3 is TGTGCCAGCTCTTCCGGGGGTATCTACGAGCAGTACTTC. Supplemented by reference TRBV18 and TRBJ2-7, the full variable domain reads NAGVMQNPRHLVRRRGQEARLRCSPMKGHSHVYWYRQLPEEGLKFMVYLQKENIIDESGMPKERFSAEFPKEGPSILRIQQVVRGDSAAYFCASSSGGIYEQYFGPGTRLTVT.

The chain links TRBV27 to TRBJ2-3; D is uncertain. Germline V lookup: CDR1 MNHEY, CDR2 SMNVEV (reference sequence). V dropped 3 bases and J dropped 0 bases, with 7 bases sitting between them. The CDR3 contains 14 residues. In DNA form, the CDR3 reads TGTGCCAGCAGTTTCAGATCTAGCACAGATACGCAGTATTTT. It specifies CASSFRSSTDTQYF.

J is TRBJ2-7 and V is TRBV9; 7 bases map to TRBD2. The CDR3 length is 14 residues. With 0 bases clipped from V and 2 bases from J, the junction kept 2 bases outside the gene matches. The germline gives CDR1 SGDLS, CDR2 YYNGEE. The CDR3 region is CASSVAGGTYEQYF. The CDR3 nucleotides are TGTGCCAGCAGCGTAGCGGGAGGAACCTACGAGCAGTACTTC.

The genes are TRBV27 and TRBJ2-1, with a tentative D call TRBD2 (6 bases). The CDR3 spans 15 residues. CDR1 is MNHEY, CDR2 SMNVEV, per germline (reference sequence). V shed 5 bases and J shed 8 bases, with 19 bases lying between them. Here the CDR3 DNA reads TGTGCCAGCAGTCCGAGGGAGGTAGTTACCCATGAGCAGTTCTTC. The encoded protein is CASSPREVVTHEQFF.

The chain joins TRBV5-6 to TRBJ2-3; D might be TRBD1 (6 bases). The CDR3 is 14 residues long. Germline CDR1 reads SGHDT; CDR2 reads YYEEEE. The V and J ends lost 3 bases and 5 bases respectively, with 13 bases between them. CDR3 amino acids: CASSWGSRGDTQYF. As DNA, the CDR3 is TGTGCCAGCAGCTGGGGGTCCAGGGGAGATACGCAGTATTTT.

This chain links TRBV6-5 with TRBJ2-7; the match to TRBD1 covers 7 bases. V shed 4 bases, J shed 3 bases, and the junction held 9 bases outside the gene matches. The CDR3 has 15 residues. CDR1 and CDR2 (germline): MNHEY, SVGAGI. CDR3 residues: CASSSQGQRYYEQYF. Here the CDR3 DNA reads TGTGCCAGCAGTTCCCAGGGACAGCGTTACTACGAGCAGTACTTC.

The V call is TRBV6-5, the J call TRBJ1-2, with no clear D. The CDR3 totals 13 residues. Germline V gene sequence: CDR1 MNHEY, CDR2 SVGAGI. Trimming pared 2 bases from V and 4 bases from J, leaving 8 bases between. The CDR3 DNA reads TGTGCCAGCAGTTACGACGAAACCTATGGCTACACCTTC. Protein: CASSYDETYGYTF.

The chain carries TRBV7-9 and TRBJ2-5; the match to TRBD1 covers 7 bases. Trimming took 3 bases from V and 4 from J; bases not matched to a gene: 5. CDR3 length: 14 residues. Looked up from germline, CDR1 is SEHNR and CDR2 is FQNEAQ (reference sequence). CDR3 residues: CASSLDRQGETQYF. CDR3 DNA: TGTGCCAGCAGCTTGGACAGGCAGGGAGAGACCCAGTACTTC.

The chain couples TRBV4-3 to TRBJ2-5; 8 positions agree with TRBD2. Per the germline V gene, CDR1 is LGHNA and CDR2 is YSLEER. J gave up 5 bases and V 3 bases, and 8 bases lay outside the gene matches. This CDR3 is built from 15 residues. CDR3 sequence (DNA): TGCGCCAGCAGCCAGGGAGCGGGGGCCGGGGAGACCCAGTACTTC. Translation: CASSQGAGAGETQYF.